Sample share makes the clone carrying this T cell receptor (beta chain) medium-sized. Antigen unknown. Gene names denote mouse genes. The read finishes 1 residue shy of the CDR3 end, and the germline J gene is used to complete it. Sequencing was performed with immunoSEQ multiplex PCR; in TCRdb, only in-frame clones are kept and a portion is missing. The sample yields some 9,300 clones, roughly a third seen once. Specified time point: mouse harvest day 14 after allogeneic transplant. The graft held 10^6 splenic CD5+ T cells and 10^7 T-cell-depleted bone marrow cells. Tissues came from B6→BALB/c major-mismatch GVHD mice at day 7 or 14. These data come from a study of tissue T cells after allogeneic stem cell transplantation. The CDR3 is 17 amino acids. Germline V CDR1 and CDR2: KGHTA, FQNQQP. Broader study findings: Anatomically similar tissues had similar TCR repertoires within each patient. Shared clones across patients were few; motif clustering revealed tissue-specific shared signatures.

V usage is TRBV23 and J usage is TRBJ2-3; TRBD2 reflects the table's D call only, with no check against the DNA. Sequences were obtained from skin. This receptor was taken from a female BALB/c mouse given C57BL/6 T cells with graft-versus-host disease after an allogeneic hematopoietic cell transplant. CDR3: CSSSQSTGGARAETLYF. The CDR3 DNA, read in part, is TGCTCCAGCAGTCAATCTACTGGGGGGGCGCGGGCAGAAACGCTGTAT.